This is a list of T cell receptor beta chains from one sample in a study of glioma-infiltrating T cells after dendritic cell vaccination. The protocol was immunoSEQ multiplex PCR, while the TCRdb copy is restricted to in-frame clones and leaves out a portion. The data contain 40,000 to 60,000 clones, approximately 85% of them singletons. The sequencing used blood, collected before dendritic cell vaccination. These receptors came from a human donor with glioblastoma. The CDR3 runs from the conserved cysteine through the conserved F or W. Each record gives: CDR3 protein, CDR3 DNA, V gene, J gene, CDR3 length, D gene, clone size. The D gene is left open where the match is weak. Size is omitted from some rows. Given values are once, few, many or a class for expanded clones.

CASSPGITYEQYF	TGTGCCAGCAGTCCCGGGATTACCTACGAGCAGTACTTC	TRBV28	TRBJ2-7	13	.	once
CASSLNSDHEQFF	TGTGCCAGCAGCTTAAATAGCGACCATGAGCAGTTCTTC	TRBV11-3	TRBJ2-1	13	.	once
CASQDREGEKLFF	TGTGCCTCCCAGGACAGGGAGGGTGAAAAACTGTTTTTT	TRBV6-5	TRBJ1-4	13	TRBD1	once
CATTDRRSYEQYF	TGTGCCACAACAGACAGGAGATCCTACGAGCAGTACTTC	TRBV6-5	TRBJ2-7	13	.	.
CASSERSPGDSNQPQHF	TGTGCCAGCAGTGAGAGGTCCCCAGGGGATAGCAATCAGCCCCAGCATTTT	TRBV2	TRBJ1-5	17	.	.
CASSDVRTGGPGYGEIF	TGTGCCAGCAGTGATGTAAGGACGGGAGGGCCCGGGTATGGGGAGATCTTC	TRBV2	TRBJ2-1	17	TRBD2	.
CSVAGQNTDTQYF	TGCAGCGTTGCGGGACAGAACACAGATACGCAGTATTTT	TRBV29-1	TRBJ2-3	13	TRBD1	.
CSAPTDTEAFF	TGCAGTGCGCCAACTGACACTGAAGCTTTCTTT	TRBV20-1	TRBJ1-1	11	.	.
CASSLAGEGTPQYF	TGCGCCAGCAGCTTGGCCGGGGAGGGGACCCCCCAGTACTTC	TRBV5-1	TRBJ2-5	14	TRBD2	.
CASPIQEGQETQYF	TGTGCCAGTCCGATACAGGAAGGACAGGAGACCCAGTACTTC	TRBV19	TRBJ2-5	14	.	once
CASSSASGSQETQYF	TGCGCCAGCAGCTCTGCTAGCGGGAGCCAAGAGACCCAGTACTTC	TRBV5-1	TRBJ2-5	15	TRBD2	.
CASSLPGSHEQFF	TGCGCCAGCAGCTTACCAGGGTCGCATGAGCAGTTCTTC	TRBV5-1	TRBJ2-1	13	.	.
CASSYGRANEKLFF	TGTGCCAGCAGTTACGGCAGGGCTAATGAAAAACTGTTTTTT	TRBV6-5	TRBJ1-4	14	.	.
CASSQVGSGSSSTDTQYF	TGCGCCAGCAGCCAAGTTGGTAGCGGATCCTCTAGCACAGATACGCAGTATTTT	TRBV4-3	TRBJ2-3	18	.	.
CAITGGSGNTIYF	TGTGCCATCACGGGGGGCTCGGGAAACACCATATATTTT	TRBV10-3	TRBJ1-3	13	.	.
CARSSTGTSYYEQYF	TGTGCCAGAAGCTCAACCGGGACTAGCTACTACGAGCAGTACTTC	TRBV5-3	TRBJ2-7	15	TRBD2	.
CASSVGAGVADTQYF	TGTGCCAGCAGCGTGGGGGCGGGAGTGGCAGATACGCAGTATTTT	TRBV6-1	TRBJ2-3	15	.	.
CASSLSPTGEQYF	TGTGCCAGTAGCTTATCACCGACTGGAGAGCAGTACTTC	TRBV19	TRBJ2-7	13	.	few
CASSLPTQGRVEAFF	TGTGCCAGCAGTCTTCCGACACAGGGGCGGGTTGAAGCTTTCTTT	TRBV6-6	TRBJ1-1	15	TRBD1	.
CASSYPGTGGNTEAFF	TGTGCCAGCAGTTACCCGGGGACAGGGGGCAACACTGAAGCTTTCTTT	TRBV6-5	TRBJ1-1	16	TRBD1	.
CASRPTGNTEAFF	TGTGCCAGCAGGCCGACAGGGAACACTGAAGCTTTCTTT	TRBV6-5	TRBJ1-1	13	.	.
CASSYSARGYEQYF	TGTGCCAGCAGTTACTCGGCCAGGGGTTACGAGCAGTACTTC	TRBV6-5	TRBJ2-7	14	.	.
CASSPLILLAGGTGELFF	TGTGCCAGCTCACCACTCATCCTTCTTGCGGGGGGAACCGGGGAGCTGTTTTTT	TRBV18	TRBJ2-2	18	TRBD2	.
CASSEQGAPNYGYTF	TGTGCCAGCAGTGAGCAGGGGGCGCCTAACTATGGCTACACCTTC	TRBV27	TRBJ1-2	15	TRBD1	.
CASSQARSVEAFF	TGCGCCAGCAGCCAAGCCCGGTCGGTTGAAGCTTTCTTT	TRBV4-3	TRBJ1-1	13	.	.
CASSPATGRWEQYF	TGTGCCAGCAGTCCGGCCACAGGGCGTTGGGAGCAGTACTTC	TRBV27	TRBJ2-7	14	.	.
CASSNRTGTDRGNQPQHF	TGTGCCAGCAGCAACCGGACAGGGACAGATAGGGGCAATCAGCCCCAGCATTTT	TRBV21-1	TRBJ1-5	18	.	.
CASSLAGDRGGTGELFF	TGTGCCAGCAGCTTAGCAGGGGACAGGGGTGGCACCGGGGAGCTGTTTTTT	TRBV7-6	TRBJ2-2	17	TRBD1	few
CASSMYGGEQYF	TGTGCCAGTAGTATGTACGGGGGCGAGCAGTACTTC	TRBV19	TRBJ2-7	12	.	.
CASSFKDRKQETQYF	TGTGCCAGCAGCTTCAAGGACAGGAAACAAGAGACCCAGTACTTC	TRBV5-4	TRBJ2-5	15	TRBD1	.
CASSYGTGGHYGYTF	TGTGCCAGCAGCTACGGGACAGGGGGTCACTATGGCTACACCTTC	TRBV5-4	TRBJ1-2	15	TRBD1	once
CASSEGQGFIDGYTF	TGTGCCAGCAGTGAGGGACAGGGGTTCATAGATGGCTACACCTTC	TRBV6-1	TRBJ1-2	15	TRBD1	.
CASSDPGGGATDTQYF	TGTGCCAGCAGTGACCCTGGCGGGGGGGCAACAGATACGCAGTATTTT	TRBV2	TRBJ2-3	16	TRBD2	.
CASSAALASGSYEQYF	TGTGCCAGCAGCGCAGCCCTGGCTAGCGGGAGCTACGAGCAGTACTTC	TRBV11-3	TRBJ2-7	16	TRBD2	once
CAGRTPAGGETQYF	TGTGCCGGCCGGACTCCCGCTGGTGGGGAGACCCAGTACTTC	TRBV7-9	TRBJ2-5	14	.	few
CASTTQISGNTIYF	TGTGCCAGCACCACCCAGATCTCTGGAAACACCATATATTTT	TRBV6-6	TRBJ1-3	14	.	.
CASSELAPQYF	TGTGCCAGCAGTGAATTGGCCCCGCAGTATTTT	TRBV2	TRBJ2-3	11	.	.
CASRGAGGVREKLFF	TGTGCCAGCAGAGGCGCAGGGGGCGTTCGAGAAAAACTGTTTTTT	TRBV2	TRBJ1-4	15	TRBD1	few
CASSSGRAPYEQYF	TGTGCCAGCAGTAGCGGGAGGGCTCCCTACGAGCAGTACTTC	TRBV6-5	TRBJ2-7	14	TRBD2	.
CASSQRTGFGYTF	TGTGCCAGCAGCCAACGGACAGGTTTTGGCTACACCTTC	TRBV7-2	TRBJ1-2	13	TRBD1	.
CASRRQGDEQYF	TGTGCCAGCAGAAGACAGGGGGACGAGCAGTACTTC	TRBV2	TRBJ2-7	12	TRBD1	.
CASSQTPLNTGELFF	TGTGCCAGCAGCCAGACACCTTTGAACACCGGGGAGCTGTTTTTT	TRBV11-2	TRBJ2-2	15	.	.
CASSEARPGRGAFF	TGCGCCAGCAGTGAGGCGAGACCGGGGCGGGGAGCTTTCTTT	TRBV10-1	TRBJ1-1	14	.	.
CASSQVGQGGQPQHF	TGCGCCAGCAGCCAAGTGGGACAGGGTGGTCAGCCCCAGCATTTT	TRBV4-1	TRBJ1-5	15	TRBD1	.
CASSLSMSRTGRYQPQHF	TGTGCCAGCAGTTTATCGATGTCCCGGACAGGGAGGTATCAGCCCCAGCATTTT	TRBV27	TRBJ1-5	18	TRBD1	.
CASSWGGTTRDTQYF	TGTGCCAGCAGCTGGGGTGGGACTACCCGAGATACGCAGTATTTT	TRBV11-2	TRBJ2-3	15	TRBD2	few
CAARQVSGNTIYF	TGTGCCGCCAGACAAGTCTCTGGAAACACCATATATTTT	TRBV19	TRBJ1-3	13	.	once
CASSLGSGSAGNTIYF	TGTGCCAGCAGCTTAGGTTCAGGTTCGGCTGGAAACACCATATATTTT	TRBV7-9	TRBJ1-3	16	.	.
CASSQGSGQETQYF	TGTGCCAGCAGCCAAGGGTCCGGTCAAGAGACCCAGTACTTC	TRBV14	TRBJ2-5	14	.	.
CASSEGLDYEQYF	TGTGCCAGTAGTGAGGGCCTTGACTACGAGCAGTACTTC	TRBV19	TRBJ2-7	13	.	few
CASSLVAGGKSEAFF	TGTGCCAGCAGCTTGGTGGCAGGGGGGAAGTCTGAAGCTTTCTTT	TRBV5-6	TRBJ1-1	15	TRBD1	.
CASSFSTYNEQFF	TGTGCCAGCAGCTTTTCTACCTACAATGAGCAGTTCTTC	TRBV7-8	TRBJ2-1	13	.	.
CASSETVGSGTYNEQFF	TGTGCCAGCAGTGAAACGGTCGGGAGTGGAACCTACAATGAGCAGTTCTTC	TRBV25-1	TRBJ2-1	17	.	.
CSVIAGETSTDTQYF	TGCAGCGTGATAGCGGGGGAGACTAGCACAGATACGCAGTATTTT	TRBV29-1	TRBJ2-3	15	TRBD2	once
CASLPGGTNYGYTF	TGTGCCAGCCTGCCAGGGGGCACTAACTATGGCTACACCTTC	TRBV6-6	TRBJ1-2	14	TRBD1	.
CAISESRGRNNEQFF	TGTGCCATCAGTGAGTCCCGCGGGAGGAACAATGAGCAGTTCTTC	TRBV10-3	TRBJ2-1	15	TRBD2	.
CASSGRRGGQETQYF	TGTGCCAGCAGCGGACGGAGGGGGGGCCAAGAGACCCAGTACTTC	TRBV5-4	TRBJ2-5	15	.	.
CASSISGQGSSEQFF	TGTGCCAGTAGTATCTCGGGACAGGGGTCCAGTGAGCAGTTCTTC	TRBV19	TRBJ2-1	15	TRBD1	.
CSVGATGGAVYGYTF	TGCAGCGTGGGGGCTACAGGGGGCGCAGTCTATGGCTACACCTTC	TRBV29-1	TRBJ1-2	15	TRBD1	.
CASSGLQGVEGYTF	TGTGCCAGCAGTGGTCTACAGGGGGTGGAGGGCTACACCTTC	TRBV6-1	TRBJ1-2	14	TRBD1	.